The 32 T cell receptor beta chains below come from one sample, sequenced in a study of T cell responses to AZD1222 COVID-19 vaccine. This table comes from immunoSEQ multiplex PCR, and its TCRdb copy is limited to in-frame clones, with some not included. The sample lists around 100,000 clones, more than 75% seen once, with 4% to 4.5% in the top ten. The sequencing here drew on peripheral blood, taken on day 0 of MenACWY control vaccination. These receptors came from an adult in good health.

The chain uses TRBV20-1 and TRBJ2-7; 10 bases are a match to TRBD2. CDR3 length: 16 amino acids. Looked up from germline, CDR1 is DFQATT and CDR2 is SNEGSKA (reference sequence). The trim removed 3 bases at V and 3 bases at J, leaving 11 bases unmatched. CDR3 sequence reads: CSASLPSGGPSYEQYF. CDR3 sequence (DNA): TGCAGTGCTAGTCTGCCTAGCGGGGGCCCAAGCTACGAGCAGTACTTC.

The CDR3 loop reads CASRLSDRATDTQYF. In DNA form, the CDR3 reads TGTGCCAGCAGGCTTTCTGACAGGGCCACAGATACGCAGTATTTT. The V and J genes are TRBV9 and TRBJ2-3, with TRBD1 matching over 7 bases. The CDR3 contains 15 residues. The junction had 8 bases not matched to a gene; V was cut back by 5 bases and J by 2 bases. CDR1 is SGDLS and CDR2 is YYNGEE in the germline V gene.

This clone appeared once. The CDR3 bases are TGTGCCAGCTCACCACCGGGGGGAAACACTGAAGCTTTCTTT. Its protein is CASSPPGGNTEAFF. The rearrangement links TRBV18 to TRBJ1-1, with D perhaps TRBD1 (5 bases). This CDR3 contains 14 residues. Trimming removed 0 bases from V and 2 bases from J, with 7 bases in between. Germline CDR1 reads KGHSH; CDR2 reads LQKENI.

This chain links TRBV3-1 (or the pseudogene TRBV3-2) with TRBJ2-7, with TRBD2 identical over 9 bases. The V gene's germline CDR1 is LGHDT and CDR2 YNNKEL (reference sequence). The CDR3 loop spans 15 amino acids. The trim removed 3 bases at V and 5 bases at J, leaving 8 bases unmatched. For the CDR3, the DNA is TGTGCCAGCAGCCAGGGGGGACTAGCTGGCCACGAGCAGTACTTC. It yields the protein CASSQGGLAGHEQYF.

The chain uses TRBV6-5 and TRBJ2-1, with 7 bases that match TRBD2. The V and J ends lost 6 bases and 8 bases, in that order; junction bases with no gene match: 7. Germline lookup yields CDR1 MNHEY and CDR2 SVGAGI. The CDR3 covers 13 residues. CDR3 sequence: CASSLTGGYEQFF. The CDR3, as DNA: TGTGCCAGCAGCCTAACCGGGGGGTATGAGCAGTTCTTC.

The V call is TRBV6-5, the J call TRBJ1-3, with TRBD1 as a possible D gene (6 bases). The germline V gene has CDR1 MNHEY and CDR2 SVGAGI. V lost 4 bases, J lost 6 bases, and 13 bases lay in between. The CDR3 is 14 amino acids. The CDR3 sequence is CASSSAGDENTIYF. CDR3 sequence (DNA): TGTGCCAGCAGTTCGGCAGGGGACGAAAACACCATATATTTT.

A single count supports this clone. The CDR3, as DNA: TGTGCCAGCAGCTCTAGGACACTGACCGGGGAGCTGTTTTTT. Amino acids: CASSSRTLTGELFF. This chain connects TRBV7-2 to TRBJ2-2; D may be TRBD1 (5 bases). CDR1 is SGHTA and CDR2 is FQGNSA in the germline V gene. This CDR3 has 14 residues. Trimming cost V 4 bases and J 5 bases, with 11 bases left between them.

The chain links TRBV19 to TRBJ1-2, with TRBD1 matching over 9 bases. The junction had 11 bases not matched to a gene; V was cut back by 4 bases and J by 8 bases. Germline V gene lookup returns CDR1 LNHDA and CDR2 SQIVND (reference sequence). CDR3 length: 15 amino acids. The chain's CDR3 is CASSTTGGAFYGYTF. The CDR3 region has the DNA TGTGCCAGTAGTACCACAGGGGGCGCTTTTTACGGCTACACCTTC.

The DNA for the CDR3 is TGTGCCTGGAGTGGGGGGACTAACAATGAGCAGTTCTTC. Translated: CAWSGGTNNEQFF. The J gene is TRBJ2-1, the V gene TRBV30; 7 bases are a match to TRBD2. Germline CDR1 and CDR2: GTSNPN and SVGIG (reference sequence). This CDR3 has 13 residues. The ends lost 1 base at V and 5 bases at J; junction bases unmatched: 2.

The gene calls are TRBV28 and TRBJ2-7, with 9 bases that match TRBD1. CDR3 length equals 13 residues. In germline, CDR1 is MDHEN, CDR2 SYDVKM. J gave up 9 bases and V 3 bases, and 6 bases lay outside the gene matches. The CDR3 sequence is CASSLARTGVQYF. The CDR3 nucleotides read TGTGCCAGCAGTTTGGCCCGGACAGGGGTGCAGTACTTC.

V is TRBV7-9 and J is TRBJ1-1, with D possibly being TRBD1 (6 bases). The CDR3 consists of 14 residues. Trimming took off 1 base at V and 5 bases at J, with 11 bases between the two ends. Germline-derived CDR1 and CDR2 are SEHNR and FQNEAQ (reference sequence). The CDR3 DNA sequence: TGTGCCAGCAGCTTAGTTCAGGGGAGGACTGAAGCTTTCTTT. Its protein is CASSLVQGRTEAFF.

The V gene is TRBV3-1 (or the pseudogene TRBV3-2), the J gene TRBJ1-5; D gene unclear. V was clipped by 0 bases and J by 7 bases, with 10 bases between them. There are 14 residues in the CDR3. CDR1 LGHDT and CDR2 YNNKEL come from the germline V gene (reference sequence). For the CDR3, the DNA is TGTGCCAGCAGCCAAGATAGGGTGAGGCAGCCCCAGCATTTT. Amino acid sequence: CASSQDRVRQPQHF.

This chain connects TRBV5-5 to TRBJ1-4; TRBD1 might be the D (6 bases). The CDR3 loop spans 13 amino acids. V was cut by 2 bases and J by 8 bases, with 10 bases left in between. From germline, CDR1 is SGHKS and CDR2 YYEKEE (reference sequence). The CDR3 region has the DNA TGTGCCAGCAGCTTTTCAGGGGAGGAAAAACTGTTTTTT. Translated, it gives CASSFSGEEKLFF.

The chain is built from TRBV7-9 and TRBJ2-1; 8 nucleotides align to TRBD1. Germline CDR1 and CDR2: SEHNR and FQNEAQ (reference sequence). This CDR3 contains 12 residues. Germline trimming cut 4 bases from V and 8 bases from J; bases unmatched to any gene: 1. CDR3 in amino acids: CASSSGGDEQFF. The DNA of the CDR3 is TGTGCCAGCAGCTCAGGGGGCGATGAGCAGTTCTTC.

The chain couples TRBV7-9 to TRBJ1-2; D is unresolved. This CDR3 has 12 amino acids. Trimming shortened V by 6 bases and J by 5 bases, and 10 bases separated the two germline ends. Per the germline V gene, CDR1 is SEHNR and CDR2 is FQNEAQ (reference sequence). In DNA form, the CDR3 reads TGTGCCAGCAGAAACGAAGGTTATGGCTACACCTTC. Amino acids: CASRNEGYGYTF.

This clone was observed a few times. This chain uses TRBV15 with TRBJ2-7; D call uncertain. Germline CDR1 is LNHNV and CDR2 is YYDKDF (reference sequence). CDR3 size: 15 residues. V shed 1 base and J shed 6 bases, with 16 bases lying between them. The CDR3 DNA is TGTGCCACCAGCAGAGGACCTCCGTTTGCGCTCGAGCAGTACTTC. It translates to CATSRGPPFALEQYF. The entire variable domain, with the rest obtained from reference TRBV15 and TRBJ2-7, is as follows: DAMVIQNPRYQVTQFGKPVTLSCSQTLNHNVMYWYQQKSSQAPKLLFHYYDKDFNNEADTPDNFQSRRPNTSFCFLDIRSPGLGDTAMYLCATSRGPPFALEQYFGPGTRLTVT.

V usage is TRBV9 and J usage is TRBJ2-7; D is perhaps TRBD1 (6 bases). This CDR3 is 14 amino acids long. CDR1 and CDR2 (germline): SGDLS, YYNGEE. Deletions cut 0 bases from V and 2 bases from J, with 9 bases between. The CDR3 protein is CASSVGGRPYEQYF. CDR3 coding DNA: TGTGCCAGCAGCGTAGGGGGGCGACCCTACGAGCAGTACTTC. Looking up the rest from reference TRBV9 and TRBJ2-7 gives the full variable domain: DSGVTQTPKHLITATGQRVTLRCSPRSGDLSVYWYQQSLDQGLQFLIQYYNGEERAKGNILERFSAQQFPDLHSELNLSSLELGDSALYFCASSVGGRPYEQYFGPGTRLTVT.

The chain combines TRBV19 with TRBJ1-4; possibly TRBD1 for D (5 bases). Germline V gene lookup returns CDR1 LNHDA and CDR2 SQIVND (reference sequence). Trimming cost V 5 bases and J 2 bases, with 15 bases left between them. The CDR3 has 16 amino acids. The CDR3 is CASSRGTRTTNEKLFF. The CDR3 DNA reads as TGTGCCAGTAGTCGTGGGACCAGGACTACTAATGAAAAACTGTTTTTT.

The gene calls are TRBV12-3 or TRBV12-4 and TRBJ2-5; D ambiguous. V dropped 7 bases and J dropped 1 base, with 10 bases sitting between them. The CDR3 covers 13 residues. The CDR3 DNA sequence: TGTGCCAGCAACCTACAGATCCAAGAGACCCAGTACTTC. It translates to CASNLQIQETQYF.

The chain uses TRBV10-2 and TRBJ2-1; D is unclear. This CDR3 is 13 amino acids long. Trimming shortened V by 2 bases and J by 7 bases, and 9 bases separated the two germline ends. CDR1 and CDR2 (germline): WSHSY, SAAADI. CDR3 DNA: TGCGCCAGCAGTGAGGGACGGTGGAATGAGCAGTTCTTC. Its translation: CASSEGRWNEQFF.

J is TRBJ1-5 and V is TRBV5-1; 8 bases are shared with TRBD1. After removal of 4 bases from V and 2 bases from J, the junction contained 5 bases not matched to a gene. Germline V gives CDR1 SGHRS, CDR2 YFSETQ. This CDR3 region has 15 residues. The DNA for the CDR3 is TGCGCCAGCAGCATGACAGGGGAGGGCAATCAGCCCCAGCATTTT. Residues: CASSMTGEGNQPQHF.

V is TRBV18 and J is TRBJ2-2; 10 bases are shared with TRBD1. Germline V CDR1 and CDR2: KGHSH, LQKENI. J gave up 6 bases and V 3 bases, and 7 bases lay outside the gene matches. The CDR3 length is 16 residues. The CDR3 coding sequence is TGTGCCAGCTCACCCCCGGGACAGGGGATCGCCGGGGAGCTGTTTTTT. This sequence encodes CASSPPGQGIAGELFF. The entire variable domain, with the rest obtained from reference TRBV18 and TRBJ2-2, is as follows: NAGVMQNPRHLVRRRGQEARLRCSPMKGHSHVYWYRQLPEEGLKFMVYLQKENIIDESGMPKERFSAEFPKEGPSILRIQQVVRGDSAAYFCASSPPGQGIAGELFFGEGSRLTVL.

The chain employs TRBV6-5 and TRBJ2-7, with 9 nucleotides matching TRBD1. Germline V gene data show CDR1 as MNHEY and CDR2 as SVGAGI. V lost 9 bases and J lost 4; bases outside the gene matches: 4. The CDR3 spans 12 residues. The chain's CDR3 is CASGTGSYEQYF. Written as DNA, the CDR3 is TGTGCCAGTGGGACAGGGAGTTACGAGCAGTACTTC.

The chain recombines TRBV7-3 with TRBJ1-2, with 12 bases lining up with TRBD1. CDR1 is SGHTA, CDR2 FQGTGA, per germline. Trimming removed 4 bases from V and 7 bases from J; junction bases left unmatched: 4. The CDR3 loop spans 14 amino acids. The CDR3 is CASSSGQGAFGYTF. In nucleotides, the CDR3 is TGTGCCAGCAGCTCGGGACAGGGGGCCTTTGGCTACACCTTC.

This clone has a single count. The chain uses TRBV6-1 and TRBJ1-5, with unresolved D. V was pared by 3 bases and J by 1 base, with 10 bases between. This CDR3 is 15 amino acids long. The germline gives CDR1 MNHNS, CDR2 SASEGT. This CDR3 reads CASSEYRRSNQPQHF. The DNA of the CDR3 is TGTGCCAGCAGTGAGTACCGGCGGAGCAATCAGCCCCAGCATTTT.

V is TRBV7-2 and J is TRBJ2-1; 8 bases map to TRBD2. CDR1 SGHTA and CDR2 FQGNSA come from the germline V gene. This CDR3 has 15 residues. V shed 5 bases, J shed 10 bases, and the junction held 13 bases outside the gene matches. DNA for the CDR3: TGTGCCAGCAGCCCGAGCCCATACGCGGGAGGAGAGCAGTTCTTC. This encodes CASSPSPYAGGEQFF.

The CDR3 coding sequence is TGTGCCAGCAGCTTAGAAAGGCGGGAGACCCAGTACTTC. This translates into CASSLERRETQYF. The gene calls are TRBV7-8 and TRBJ2-5; D ambiguous. Germline CDR1 and CDR2: SGHVS and FQNEAQ. Between the trimmed V and J ends, which lost 1 base and 5 bases, there was a span of 8 bases. This CDR3 contains 13 residues. Variable domain in full (rest from reference TRBV7-8 and TRBJ2-5): GAGVSQSPRYKVAKRGQDVALRCDPISGHVSLFWYQQALGQGPEFLTYFQNEAQLDKSGLPSDRFFAERPEGSVSTLKIQRTQQEDSAVYLCASSLERRETQYFGPGTRLLVL.

This chain's CDR3 is CASSIHRAVTGELFF. Written as DNA, the CDR3 is TGCGCCAGCAGTATACACAGGGCGGTAACCGGGGAGCTGTTTTTT. The V call is TRBV4-3, the J call TRBJ2-2; D may be TRBD1 (6 bases). The V and J ends lost 6 bases and 5 bases respectively, with 16 bases between them. Germline values: CDR1 LGHNA, CDR2 YSLEER. The CDR3 spans 15 residues.

This chain links TRBV10-3 with TRBJ1-5; a possible D gene is TRBD1 (5 bases). Germline CDR1 reads ENHRY; CDR2 reads SYGVKD. V was clipped by 6 bases and J by 5 bases, with 11 bases between them. The CDR3 spans 13 residues. The CDR3 loop is CAISYRIDQPQHF. In DNA, the CDR3 is TGTGCCATCAGCTACAGGATCGATCAGCCCCAGCATTTT.

The chain uses TRBV12-3 or TRBV12-4 and TRBJ1-5, with D possibly being TRBD1 (6 bases). The CDR3 loop spans 12 amino acids. With 8 bases removed from V and 4 bases from J, the gap between germline ends came to 9 bases. CDR3 DNA sequence: TGTGCCAGCCAAGGGGGAAATCAGCCCCAGCATTTT. It is translated as CASQGGNQPQHF.

This clone was seen once. The chain recombines TRBV2 with TRBJ2-2; 7 bases align to TRBD1. V shed 7 bases, J shed 7 bases, and the junction held 15 bases outside the gene matches. Germline V gene lookup returns CDR1 SNHLY and CDR2 FYNNEI. The length of the CDR3 is 16 residues. DNA for the CDR3: TGTGCCAGCATGTCAGGGGGTTTTTGGCCGGGCGGGGAGCTGTTTTTT. Its translation: CASMSGGFWPGGELFF.

V gene TRBV7-2 combines with J gene TRBJ1-2, with D possibly being TRBD1 (5 bases). The CDR3 contains 16 residues. V shed 0 bases and J shed 0 bases, with 11 bases lying between them. The germline V gene encodes CDR1 SGHTA and CDR2 FQGNSA. This CDR3 is CASSLAGDSSNYGYTF. CDR3 nucleotides: TGTGCCAGCAGCTTAGCGGGGGATAGTTCTAACTATGGCTACACCTTC.